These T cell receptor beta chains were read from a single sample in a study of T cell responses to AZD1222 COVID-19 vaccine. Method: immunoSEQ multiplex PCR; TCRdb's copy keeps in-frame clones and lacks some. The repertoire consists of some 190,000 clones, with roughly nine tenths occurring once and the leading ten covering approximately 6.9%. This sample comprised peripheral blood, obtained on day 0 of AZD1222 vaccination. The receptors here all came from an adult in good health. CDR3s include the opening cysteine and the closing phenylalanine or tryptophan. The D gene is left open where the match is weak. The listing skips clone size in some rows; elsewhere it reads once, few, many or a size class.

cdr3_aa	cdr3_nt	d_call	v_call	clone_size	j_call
CASSLAGDRDSFF	TGTGCCAGCAGCTTGGCCGGGGACAGGGATTCTTTCTTC	TRBD1	TRBV5-6	NA	TRBJ2-1
CASSQDSTGALGTEAFF	TGTGCCAGCAGCCAAGATTCGACAGGTGCTTTGGGGACTGAAGCTTTCTTT	NA	TRBV3-1/TRBV3-2	NA	TRBJ1-1
CASSLSTNSFF	TGTGCCAGCAGCTTATCAACCAATTCTTTCTTT	NA	TRBV7-9	NA	TRBJ1-1
CASSEGGWAGGLLEQYF	TGTGCCAGCAGTGAAGGAGGTTGGGCAGGGGGCTTGCTCGAGCAGTACTTC	TRBD1	TRBV2	NA	TRBJ2-7
CASSLQGLHQETQYF	TGTGCCAGCAGCTTACAGGGGCTACACCAAGAGACCCAGTACTTC	TRBD1	TRBV5-8	NA	TRBJ2-5
CASSHATGPSYNEQFF	TGTGCCAGCAGCCATGCTACAGGGCCCTCCTACAATGAGCAGTTCTTC	NA	TRBV7-6	NA	TRBJ2-1
CASSMYEQFF	TGTGCCAGCAGTATGTATGAGCAGTTCTTC	NA	TRBV2	NA	TRBJ2-1
CASSIGGIGSYEQYF	TGTGCCAGTAGTATAGGGGGGATTGGGTCCTACGAGCAGTACTTC	NA	TRBV19	NA	TRBJ2-7
CASSPTGLETQYF	TGTGCCAGCAGCCCTACAGGGTTGGAGACCCAGTACTTC	NA	TRBV3-1/TRBV3-2	once	TRBJ2-5
CASSDRLAGGLVNEQFF	TGTGCCAGCAGCGACAGACTAGCGGGGGGGCTTGTGAATGAGCAGTTCTTC	TRBD2	TRBV13	NA	TRBJ2-1
CASSVDAGGTDTQYF	TGTGCCAGCAGCGTAGACGCAGGGGGCACAGATACGCAGTATTTT	NA	TRBV9	NA	TRBJ2-3
CASSIAGGLSDTQYF	TGTGCCAGCAGCATAGCGGGGGGGCTTTCTGATACGCAGTATTTT	TRBD2	TRBV7-2	NA	TRBJ2-3
CASSLSGDQPQHF	TGTGCCAGCAGCCTTTCAGGGGATCAGCCCCAGCATTTT	NA	TRBV9	NA	TRBJ1-5
CASSLPGGTDTQYF	TGTGCCAGCAGTTTACCGGGGGGTACAGATACGCAGTATTTT	TRBD2	TRBV28	NA	TRBJ2-3
CASSQEDQDRRSSYNSPLHF	TGTGCCAGCAGCCAAGAGGATCAAGACAGAAGAAGCTCCTATAATTCACCCCTCCACTTT	NA	TRBV3-1/TRBV3-2	NA	TRBJ1-6
CASSPAGEEDTQYF	TGTGCCAGCTCACCAGCAGGGGAGGAGGATACGCAGTATTTT	NA	TRBV18	NA	TRBJ2-3
CAISEIKRDIPSGYTF	TGTGCCATCAGTGAGATTAAACGGGACATACCATCGGGCTACACCTTC	NA	TRBV10-3	few	TRBJ1-2
CAIRDSPSGGELFF	TGTGCCATCAGGGACAGCCCCTCTGGCGGGGAGCTGTTTTTT	NA	TRBV10-3	once	TRBJ2-2
CASSGGDSSYNSPLHF	TGTGCCAGCAGCGGGGGCGACAGCTCCTATAATTCACCCCTCCACTTT	NA	TRBV7-2	NA	TRBJ1-6
CASSPSGDEQYF	TGTGCCAGCAGCCCCTCAGGGGATGAGCAGTACTTC	NA	TRBV11-2	NA	TRBJ2-7
CASSLAGGGEQYF	TGTGCCAGCAGCTTAGCGGGGGGTGGCGAGCAGTACTTC	TRBD2	TRBV11-2	NA	TRBJ2-7
CASSPTGGFQETQYF	TGTGCCAGCAGCCCGACAGGGGGGTTCCAAGAGACCCAGTACTTC	TRBD1	TRBV5-5	NA	TRBJ2-5
CASSFYRGYEQYF	TGTGCCAGCAGTTTTTACAGGGGTTACGAGCAGTACTTC	TRBD1	TRBV6-5	NA	TRBJ2-7
CAISEWDYEQYF	TGTGCCATCAGTGAATGGGACTACGAGCAGTACTTC	NA	TRBV10-3	NA	TRBJ2-7
CASSLTGLNQPQHF	TGTGCCAGCAGTTTAACAGGGCTCAATCAGCCCCAGCATTTT	NA	TRBV27	NA	TRBJ1-5
CASSLEANYNEQFF	TGCGCCAGCAGCTTGGAGGCCAACTACAATGAGCAGTTCTTC	NA	TRBV5-1	NA	TRBJ2-1
CASSLGLQAGGHNEQFF	TGTGCCAGCAGCTTAGGCCTTCAAGCGGGGGGGCACAATGAGCAGTTCTTC	TRBD2	TRBV7-2	NA	TRBJ2-1
CAISERSATEAFF	TGTGCCATCAGTGAGAGGTCAGCCACTGAAGCTTTCTTT	NA	TRBV10-3	NA	TRBJ1-1
CASSLGYSGNTIYF	TGCGCCAGCAGCCTCGGGTACTCTGGAAACACCATATATTTT	NA	TRBV4-1	NA	TRBJ1-3
CASSARGLGYTF	TGTGCCAGCAGCGCCAGGGGGTTGGGCTACACCTTC	TRBD1	TRBV7-2	NA	TRBJ1-2
CASKTDRNTDTQYF	TGTGCCAGCAAGACGGACAGAAACACAGATACGCAGTATTTT	NA	TRBV2	NA	TRBJ2-3
CASSRSTESILSLHF	TGTGCCAGCAGTCGTAGCACTGAGTCCATTCTATCCCTCCACTTT	NA	TRBV6-5	NA	TRBJ1-6
CASSLALGGTGELFF	TGTGCCAGCAGCTTAGCACTGGGGGGAACCGGGGAGCTGTTTTTT	NA	TRBV7-9	NA	TRBJ2-2
CASSLLNTGELFF	TGTGCCAGCAGCTTACTCAACACCGGGGAGCTGTTTTTT	NA	TRBV7-3	NA	TRBJ2-2
CASSPRGAEAFF	TGTGCCAGCAGTCCCCGCGGAGCTGAAGCTTTCTTT	NA	TRBV3-1/TRBV3-2	NA	TRBJ1-1
CASSLVGNGYTF	TGCGCCAGCAGCTTGGTCGGGAACGGCTACACCTTC	NA	TRBV5-1	NA	TRBJ1-2
CASSYPTGFNTGELFF	TGTGCCAGCAGTTACCCGACAGGGTTTAACACCGGGGAGCTGTTTTTT	TRBD1	TRBV6-6	NA	TRBJ2-2
CASSLFGETYEQYF	TGCGCCAGCAGCTTGTTTGGGGAAACCTACGAGCAGTACTTC	NA	TRBV5-1	NA	TRBJ2-7
CASSETGLSYGYTF	TGTGCCAGCAGCGAGACAGGGTTGAGCTATGGCTACACCTTC	TRBD1	TRBV9	once	TRBJ1-2
CASSLLAGEDYEQYF	TGTGCCAGCAGCTTACTTGCGGGGGAAGACTACGAGCAGTACTTC	TRBD2	TRBV5-4	NA	TRBJ2-7
CASSYSQGFRNEQFF	TGTGCCAGCAGTTACTCGCAGGGTTTCCGCAATGAGCAGTTCTTC	NA	TRBV6-2/TRBV6-3	NA	TRBJ2-1
CASSINNSPLHF	TGTGCCAGCAGTATAAATAATTCACCCCTCCACTTT	NA	TRBV6-5	NA	TRBJ1-6
CASSLGDYGYTF	TGTGCCAGCAGCTTAGGGGACTATGGCTACACCTTC	NA	TRBV7-9	NA	TRBJ1-2